These 15 T cell receptor beta chains share one sample of origin, sequenced in a study of T cell repertoires in cytomegalovirus infection. TCRdb independently ran MiXCR on the reads; one entry per CDR3 protein. The sample includes about 180,000 distinct CDR3 sequences, 17% seen only once; the top ten take approximately 25%. The sequencing input was CD8+ T cells from PBMCs. The receptors were sampled from a human donor in good health (CMV status not recorded). Some clones in this sample may be carry-over from other donors' samples.

The chain employs TRBV7-2 and TRBJ1-6; the D gene is possibly TRBD1 (6 bases). CDR3 length equals 16 residues. Per the germline V gene, CDR1 is SGHTA and CDR2 is FQGNSA. Trimming removed 5 bases from V and 7 bases from J, with 18 bases in between. This CDR3 reads CASSPFAGGLNSPLHF. In DNA, the CDR3 is TGTGCCAGCAGCCCTTTTGCGGGGGGCTTAAATTCACCCCTCCACTTT.

Only a few counts were recorded for this clonotype. This chain joins TRBV14 and TRBJ1-6; no clear D gene. This CDR3 spans 14 amino acids. Germline-derived CDR1 and CDR2 are SGHDN and FVKESK. The V and J ends lost 6 bases and 4 bases respectively, with 10 bases between them. CDR3 DNA: TGTGCCAGCAGGAGGACGGCATATAATTCACCCCTCCACTTT. It yields the protein CASRRTAYNSPLHF.

The rearrangement joins TRBV6-2 or TRBV6-3 to TRBJ2-7, with D hard to call. This CDR3 has 13 residues. CDR1 MNHEY and CDR2 SVGEGT come from the germline V gene. V was pared by 0 bases and J by 5 bases, with 8 bases between. The CDR3 sequence: CASSYSRHDEQYF. Here the CDR3 DNA reads TGTGCCAGCAGTTACTCGAGACACGACGAGCAGTACTTC.

This clonotype was found a few times. This chain connects TRBV6-2 or TRBV6-3 to TRBJ2-7; weak D call: TRBD2 (6 bases). The CDR3 extends over 16 amino acids. V was clipped by 7 bases and J by 2 bases, with 21 bases between them. From germline, CDR1 is MNHEY and CDR2 SVGEGT. As DNA, the CDR3 is TGTGCCAGCACCAACGGGGAGGACCAGGGCGCCTACGAGCAGTACTTC. Translating it yields CASTNGEDQGAYEQYF.

A few counts support this clonotype. The rearrangement uses TRBV7-9 and TRBJ1-1; TRBD1 matches 8 bases. Germline values: CDR1 SEHNR, CDR2 FQNEAQ (reference sequence). The CDR3 totals 16 residues. V lost 3 bases, J lost 0 bases, and 6 bases stayed unmatched. CDR3 in DNA: TGTGCCAGCAGCTTGACAGGGGAGAGAATGAACACTGAAGCTTTCTTT. It translates to CASSLTGERMNTEAFF.

The chain is built from TRBV29-1 and TRBJ2-3, with D perhaps matching TRBD1 (6 bases). Germline V gene data show CDR1 as SQVTM and CDR2 as ANQGSEA. Trimming stripped 5 bases from V and 4 bases from J, with 10 bases between. The length of the CDR3 is 12 residues. This CDR3 reads CSVQGFPDTQYF. CDR3 DNA: TGCAGCGTTCAGGGGTTCCCAGATACGCAGTATTTT.

The V gene is TRBV7-2, the J gene TRBJ2-5; D might be TRBD2 (6 bases). V lost 1 base to trimming and J lost 5 bases, with 14 bases between them. Looked up from germline, CDR1 is SGHTA and CDR2 is FQGNSA. The length of the CDR3 is 15 residues. DNA for the CDR3: TGTGCCAGCAGCTTAGGTCCGGGTGGGGGGGAGACCCAGTACTTC. It is translated as CASSLGPGGGETQYF.

This clonotype was seen a few times. CDR3 in amino acids: CASSSPGHSYEQYF. The CDR3 nucleotides read TGTGCCAGCAGTTCCCCGGGACACTCCTACGAGCAGTACTTC. The chain is built from TRBV27 and TRBJ2-7; TRBD1 might be the D (6 bases). Germline-derived CDR1 and CDR2 are MNHEY and SMNVEV (reference sequence). The CDR3 covers 14 residues. Trimming took off 4 bases at V and 0 bases at J, with 10 bases between the two ends.

This rearrangement joins TRBV20-1 to TRBJ2-1, with TRBD2 matching over 14 bases. The CDR3 consists of 15 residues. The junction had 8 bases not matched to a gene; V was cut back by 6 bases and J by 7 bases. Germline V gene sequence: CDR1 DFQATT, CDR2 SNEGSKA (reference sequence). CDR3 loop: CSAPPTSGGANEQFF. CDR3 bases: TGCAGTGCCCCACCGACTAGCGGGGGGGCGAATGAGCAGTTCTTC.

This clonotype was observed at least ten times. This chain joins TRBV20-1 and TRBJ2-1; 7 nucleotides agree with TRBD2. V dropped 5 bases and J dropped 4; count of bases not matched to a gene: 5. This CDR3 is built from 13 residues. Germline CDR1 is DFQATT and CDR2 is SNEGSKA (reference sequence). DNA of the CDR3: TGCAGTGCTGTGGGGAGGGAATACAATGAGCAGTTCTTC. Protein: CSAVGREYNEQFF.

The chain uses TRBV7-6 and TRBJ2-5; 9 positions agree with TRBD1. The CDR3 consists of 17 residues. In germline, CDR1 is SGHVS, CDR2 FNYEAQ. V shed 2 bases, J shed 2 bases, and the junction held 9 bases outside the gene matches. In nucleotides, the CDR3 is TGTGCCAGCAGCTTATACTCCTCGGACAGGGGACAAGAGACCCAGTACTTC. Residues: CASSLYSSDRGQETQYF.

Points on this clonotype: One end of the junction is discordant with germline, which a read error may explain. This chain links TRBV14 with TRBJ1-4, with no clear D. The CDR3 loop spans 15 amino acids. Germline lookup yields CDR1 SGHDN and CDR2 FVKESK. CDR3 sequence: CAISNRHEPNEKLFF. The CDR3 nucleotides read TGTGCCATCAGCAATCGACACGAACCGAATGAAAAACTGTTTTTT.

Turning to this clonotype: A much larger clone lies one base from this, so it may be a read error. This sequence joins TRBV7-2 and TRBJ2-3, with D perhaps TRBD2 (5 bases). Germline CDR1 SGHTA, CDR2 FQGNSA. This CDR3 is built from 15 residues. V was clipped by 7 bases and J by 2 bases, with 16 bases between them. The chain's CDR3 is CASNPCPADTDTQYF. CDR3 DNA: TGTGCCAGCAACCCCTGTCCAGCGGACACAGATACGCAGTATTTT.

The V and J genes are TRBV7-2 and TRBJ2-5, with 11 bases that match TRBD2. Per germline, CDR1 SGHTA and CDR2 FQGNSA. V was clipped by 5 bases and J by 4 bases; unmatched bases: 6. The CDR3 is 15 amino acids. In DNA, the CDR3 is TGTGCCAGCAGCGCCCTAGCGGGAGGAGGAGAGACCCAGTACTTC. It encodes CASSALAGGGETQYF.

The chain couples TRBV30 to TRBJ2-1, with D uncertain. This CDR3 has 14 residues. Trimming removed 0 bases from V and 8 bases from J, with 14 bases in between. Germline loops: CDR1 GTSNPN, CDR2 SVGIG (reference sequence). CDR3 amino acids: CAWSVSVNEDEQFF. The CDR3 DNA sequence: TGTGCCTGGAGTGTGTCGGTTAATGAGGATGAGCAGTTCTTC.